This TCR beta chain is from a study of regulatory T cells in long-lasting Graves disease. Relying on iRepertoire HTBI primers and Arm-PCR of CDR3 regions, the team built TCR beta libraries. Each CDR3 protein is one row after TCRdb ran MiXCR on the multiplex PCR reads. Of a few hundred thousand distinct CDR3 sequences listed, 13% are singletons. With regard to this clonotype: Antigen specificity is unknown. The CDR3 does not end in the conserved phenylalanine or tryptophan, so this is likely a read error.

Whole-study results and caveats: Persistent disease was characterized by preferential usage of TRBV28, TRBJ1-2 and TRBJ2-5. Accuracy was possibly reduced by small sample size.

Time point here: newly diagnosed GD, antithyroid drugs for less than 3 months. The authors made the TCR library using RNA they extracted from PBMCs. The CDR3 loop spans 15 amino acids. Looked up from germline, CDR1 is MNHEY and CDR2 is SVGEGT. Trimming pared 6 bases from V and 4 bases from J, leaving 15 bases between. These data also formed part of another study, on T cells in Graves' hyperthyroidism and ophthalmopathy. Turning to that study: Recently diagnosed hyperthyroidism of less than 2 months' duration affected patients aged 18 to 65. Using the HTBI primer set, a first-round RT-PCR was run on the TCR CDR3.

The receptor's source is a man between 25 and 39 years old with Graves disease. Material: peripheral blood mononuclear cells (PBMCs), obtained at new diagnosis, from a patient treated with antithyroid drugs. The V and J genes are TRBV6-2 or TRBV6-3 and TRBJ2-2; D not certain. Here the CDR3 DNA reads TGTGCCAGCAGCCAAGCTTGGGCAGGCACCGGGGAGCTGTTTCTT. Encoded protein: CASSQAWAGTGELFL.